These 4 T cell receptor beta chains were sequenced from one sample in a study of beta chain features in type 1 diabetes. Study-wide points: Shorter TCRB CDR3s, moderately but significantly so, were found in Type 1 diabetes patients in all four CD4+ subsets.

The investigators reverse transcribed all of the isolated RNA, so they sequenced expressed TCRB transcripts. Some clones are missing from TCRdb's copy, which holds only in-frame ones; the method was immunoSEQ multiplex PCR. In the table there are 150,000 to 190,000 clones, about 9.4% of which are singletons. No antigen has been assigned to these receptors. Sequenced material: central memory CD4+ T cells from blood. The receptors here all came from a man aged 30 to 45 with type 1 diabetes.

The chain combines TRBV7-3 with TRBJ2-2, with D perhaps matching TRBD1 (7 bases). Germline assignment: CDR1 SGHTA and CDR2 FQGTGA. The length of the CDR3 is 17 residues. V lost 4 bases to trimming and J lost 1 base, with 16 bases between them. CDR3 loop: CASSSRGAGRNTGELFF. The CDR3 DNA sequence: TGTGCCAGCAGCTCCAGGGGGGCGGGAAGGAACACCGGGGAGCTGTTTTTT. The full variable domain, rest sourced from reference TRBV7-3 and TRBJ2-2, is GAGVSQTPSNKVTEKGKYVELRCDPISGHTALYWYRQSLGQGPEFLIYFQGTGAADDSGLPNDRFFAVRPEGSVSTLKIQRTERGDSAVYLCASSSRGAGRNTGELFFGEGSRLTVL.

This clone came up a few times. The chain joins TRBV30 to TRBJ1-1, with D unclear. This CDR3 is 13 amino acids long. V dropped 0 bases and J dropped 10 bases, with 15 bases sitting between them. The V gene's germline CDR1 is GTSNPN and CDR2 SVGIG (reference sequence). The CDR3 DNA reads as TGTGCCTGGAGTGTACAACTGGTGTGGGCAGCTTTCTTT. It encodes CAWSVQLVWAAFF.

This clone was seen a few times. This chain links TRBV4-2 with TRBJ2-7; TRBD2 agrees at 12 bases. With V trimmed by 1 base and J by 7 bases, 5 bases remained unmatched. Germline CDR1 reads LGHNA; CDR2 reads YNFKEQ. The CDR3 totals 15 residues. CDR3 sequence: CASSQATSGSREQYF. The CDR3 DNA follows: TGTGCCAGCAGCCAAGCGACTAGCGGGAGTAGAGAGCAGTACTTC.

This clone appeared a few times. The V gene is TRBV25-1, the J gene TRBJ2-1; 8 bases are shared with TRBD2. J was trimmed by 3 bases and V by 6 bases; bases with no gene match: 13. The CDR3 consists of 17 residues. The germline V gene has CDR1 MGHDK and CDR2 SYGVNS. The CDR3 coding sequence is TGTGCCAGCAGGGGCCTAGCGGGCACAAAGGACTACAATGAGCAGTTCTTC. Translating gives CASRGLAGTKDYNEQFF.